This TCR beta chain emerged from a study of immune evolution from preneoplasia to lung adenocarcinoma. On the study more broadly: HLA loss of heterozygosity: roughly 6.6% AIS, less than 18% MIA, over 25% ADC, none AAH.

Repertoires were generated with immunoSEQ multiplex PCR, while TCRdb's copy carries only in-frame clones and drops some. The sample gives about 7,400 clones, 70% to 80% of which show up once; roughly 8% is in the top ten. Trimming pared 7 bases from V and 2 bases from J, leaving 26 bases between. Germline V CDR1 and CDR2: SGDLS, YYNGEE. The CDR3 is 18 amino acids. Source material: FFPE minimally invasive lung adenocarcinoma tissue. The clonotype comes from a person aged 65 to 85 with lung adenocarcinoma. The chain recombines TRBV9 with TRBJ2-3; D is perhaps TRBD2 (7 bases). The CDR3 coding sequence is TGTGCCAGCCGACCGGGGGGCTCGGCGGGGGCCTCCACAGATACGCAGTATTTT. As protein: CASRPGGSAGASTDTQYF.